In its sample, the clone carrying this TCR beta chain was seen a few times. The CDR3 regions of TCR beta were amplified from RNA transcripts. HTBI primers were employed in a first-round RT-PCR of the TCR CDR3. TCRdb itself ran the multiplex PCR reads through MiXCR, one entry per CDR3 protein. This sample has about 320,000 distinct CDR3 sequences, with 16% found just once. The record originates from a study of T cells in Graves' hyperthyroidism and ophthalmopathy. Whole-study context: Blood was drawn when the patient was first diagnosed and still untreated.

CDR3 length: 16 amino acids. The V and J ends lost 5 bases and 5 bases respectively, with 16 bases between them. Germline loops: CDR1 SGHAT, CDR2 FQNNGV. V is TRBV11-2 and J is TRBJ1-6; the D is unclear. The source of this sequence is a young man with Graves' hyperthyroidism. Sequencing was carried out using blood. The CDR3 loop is CASSPRIAGDNSPLHF. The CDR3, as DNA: TGTGCCAGCAGCCCCCGGATTGCGGGAGATAATTCACCCCTCCACTTT.